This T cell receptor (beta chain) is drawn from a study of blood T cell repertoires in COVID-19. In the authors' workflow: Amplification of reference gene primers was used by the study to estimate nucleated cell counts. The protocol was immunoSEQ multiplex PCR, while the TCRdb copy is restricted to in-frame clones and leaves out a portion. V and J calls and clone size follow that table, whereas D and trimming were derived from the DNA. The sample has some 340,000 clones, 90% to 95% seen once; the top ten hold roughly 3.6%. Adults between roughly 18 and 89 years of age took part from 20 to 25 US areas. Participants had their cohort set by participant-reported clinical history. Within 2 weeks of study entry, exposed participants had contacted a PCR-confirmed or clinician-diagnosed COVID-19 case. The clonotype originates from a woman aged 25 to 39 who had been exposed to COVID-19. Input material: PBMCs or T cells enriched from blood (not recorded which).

The CDR3 spells CAISTGGRNTEAFF. The CDR3, as DNA: TGTGCCATCTCCACAGGGGGCAGAAACACTGAAGCTTTCTTT. The V call is TRBV10-3, the J call TRBJ1-1; 9 bases fit TRBD1. This CDR3 is 14 amino acids long. V lost 8 bases to trimming and J lost 2 bases; unmatched junction nucleotides: 6. Germline CDR1 ENHRY, CDR2 SYGVKD.